The 21 T cell receptor beta chains presented below share a single source sample, sequenced in a study of beta chain features in type 1 diabetes (dated by TCRdb to 2017 to 2018). Paper-wide results and their limitations: A moderate but significant shortening of TCRB CDR3 length was observed in type 1 diabetes patients in all four CD4+ subsets.

Libraries were constructed by the immunoSEQ multiplex PCR assay. The entire amount of isolated RNA was reverse transcribed using the High Capacity cDNA Reverse Transcription Kit, so the sequenced TCRB transcripts were expressed ones. The table comes from immuneACCESS by way of TCRdb, which keeps in-frame sequences with V and J called. Part of the clones is missing from these tables; in studies checked, under half for an unresolved V gene and the rest for unknown reasons. This sample is represented by about 47,000 clones; about 48% of them were singletons. The ten largest clones represent around 0.13% of the sample. Their specific antigens are unknown. Sequencing was carried out using stem cell memory CD4+ T cells from blood. The cell subset or site label here, explained by the study, means: stem cell-like memory CD4+ T cells. The receptors derive from a man aged 30 to 39 with type 1 diabetes.

This clone was found a few times. This rearrangement joins TRBV18 to TRBJ2-1; a possible D gene is TRBD1 (6 bases). Looked up from germline, CDR1 is KGHSH and CDR2 is LQKENI. The germline V and J ends were trimmed by 6 bases and 2 bases, with 11 bases remaining between them. The CDR3 loop spans 14 amino acids. This CDR3 reads CASSWGPTYNEQFF. The DNA for the CDR3 is TGTGCCAGCTCGTGGGGGCCTACCTACAATGAGCAGTTCTTC.

The J gene is TRBJ1-1, the V gene TRBV5-4, with D perhaps matching TRBD1 (5 bases). V lost 4 bases, J lost 1 base, and 8 bases lay in between. The CDR3 extends over 13 amino acids. CDR1 is SGHNT, CDR2 YYREEE, per germline (reference sequence). The CDR3, as DNA: TGTGCCAGCAGCACAGGACCGAACACTGAAGCTTTCTTT. Amino acids: CASSTGPNTEAFF.

This clone was seen more than once but under ten times. The chain uses TRBV10-2 and TRBJ2-5; 10 nucleotides agree with TRBD2. V was clipped by 6 bases and J by 2 bases; unmatched bases: 3. Germline CDR1 reads WSHSY; CDR2 reads SAAADI. This CDR3 is built from 14 residues. CDR3 in amino acids: CASSGSGGQETQYF. The CDR3 bases are TGCGCCAGCAGCGGTAGCGGGGGGCAAGAGACCCAGTACTTC.

The chain employs TRBV15 and TRBJ1-4, with 7 bases lining up with TRBD1. The CDR3 has 15 amino acids. J gave up 8 bases and V 0 bases, and 6 bases lay outside the gene matches. Germline CDR1 reads LNHNV; CDR2 reads YYDKDF (reference sequence). CDR3 sequence (DNA): TGTGCCACCAGCAGAGATTTGGCAGGGGGGGAAAAACTGTTTTTT. Translating it yields CATSRDLAGGEKLFF.

This chain uses TRBV7-3 with TRBJ2-3, with TRBD2 matching over 8 bases. The CDR3 length is 18 residues. The germline CDR1 and CDR2 sequences are SGHTA and FQGTGA. J gave up 0 bases and V 4 bases, and 12 bases lay outside the gene matches. This CDR3 reads CASSSPGTSVSSTDTQYF. DNA of the CDR3: TGTGCCAGCAGCTCACCCGGGACTAGTGTATCTAGCACAGATACGCAGTATTTT.

CDR3 region: CASRQREGPFQQYF. The CDR3 bases are TGCGCCAGCCGCCAGCGGGAGGGCCCGTTCCAGCAGTACTTC. The rearrangement joins TRBV5-1 to TRBJ2-7; 10 bases align to TRBD2. Trimming removed 7 bases from V and 8 bases from J; junction bases left unmatched: 12. The CDR3 spans 14 residues. Germline-derived CDR1 and CDR2 are SGHRS and YFSETQ. The variable domain in full, with the rest retrieved from reference TRBV5-1 and TRBJ2-7, is KAGVTQTPRYLIKTRGQQVTLSCSPISGHRSVSWYQQTPGQGLQFLFEYFSETQRNKGNFPGRFSGRQFSNSRSEMNVSTLELGDSALYLCASRQREGPFQQYFGPGTRLTVT.

This clone has more than one count but fewer than ten. The chain links TRBV11-3 to TRBJ2-1, with TRBD2 as a possible D gene (6 bases). This CDR3 is 15 amino acids long. The V and J ends lost 0 bases and 4 bases respectively, with 10 bases between them. Germline V lookup: CDR1 SGHNT, CDR2 YENEEA. CDR3 in amino acids: CASSLDGSSYNEQFF. The CDR3 region has the DNA TGTGCCAGCAGCTTAGACGGGAGTTCGTACAATGAGCAGTTCTTC.

The V gene is TRBV28, the J gene TRBJ2-7, with 7 bases aligning to TRBD1. Germline loops: CDR1 MDHEN, CDR2 SYDVKM. The CDR3 covers 14 residues. Unmatched junction bases numbered 5, after V lost 4 bases and J lost 2 bases. CDR3 bases: TGTGCCAGCAGTTCCGGGACAGTAGCCTACGAGCAGTACTTC. It specifies CASSSGTVAYEQYF.

The chain uses TRBV6-6 and TRBJ2-5, with TRBD1 matching 7 bases. Germline CDR1 is MNHNY and CDR2 is SVGAGI (reference sequence). The CDR3 is made up of 14 amino acids. V lost 0 bases to trimming and J lost 4 bases; unmatched junction nucleotides: 2. The CDR3 nucleotides are TGTGCCAGCAGTTACTCGGGACAGAGAGAGACCCAGTACTTC. Protein: CASSYSGQRETQYF.

This clone was seen a handful of times. The J gene is TRBJ2-7, the V gene TRBV7-8; 8 nucleotides align to TRBD1. The CDR3 spans 14 residues. CDR1 SGHVS and CDR2 FQNEAQ come from the germline V gene. Trimming took 6 bases from V and 5 from J; bases not matched to a gene: 9. CDR3 protein: CASRPGQDRDEQYF. In DNA form, the CDR3 reads TGTGCCAGCAGGCCGGGACAGGATAGGGACGAGCAGTACTTC.

This clone has a handful of counts. The J gene is TRBJ2-1, the V gene TRBV29-1, with D tentatively TRBD2 (6 bases). The CDR3 contains 12 residues. Germline V lookup: CDR1 SQVTM, CDR2 ANQGSEA. Deletions cut 4 bases from V and 8 bases from J, with 12 bases between. The CDR3 protein is CSVGGLYDEQFF. CDR3 in DNA: TGCAGCGTTGGAGGACTATATGATGAGCAGTTCTTC.

This clone was seen a few times. The rearrangement links TRBV29-1 to TRBJ1-2; TRBD1 matches at 7 bases. V lost 8 bases to trimming and J lost 2 bases; unmatched junction nucleotides: 5. The CDR3 consists of 12 residues. The germline gives CDR1 SQVTM, CDR2 ANQGSEA. CDR3 bases: TGCAGCTTCCAGGACAGGAACTATGGCTACACCTTC. Amino acid sequence: CSFQDRNYGYTF.

V and J are TRBV18 and TRBJ2-7; 8 bases map to TRBD2. The CDR3 has 14 amino acids. Germline loops: CDR1 KGHSH, CDR2 LQKENI. V gave up 3 bases and J gave up 0 bases; unmatched junction bases: 1. The CDR3 loop is CASSPGTSSYEQYF. The CDR3 DNA reads TGTGCCAGCTCACCGGGGACTAGCTCCTACGAGCAGTACTTC.

CDR3 loop: CASSLAGWGGTLIEQFF. The CDR3 nucleotides are TGTGCCAGCAGCTTGGCCGGGTGGGGGGGAACTTTAATTGAGCAGTTCTTC. V is TRBV5-4 and J is TRBJ2-1, with TRBD2 matching 7 bases. Unmatched junction bases numbered 15, after V lost 0 bases and J lost 9 bases. CDR3 size: 17 residues. Looked up from germline, CDR1 is SGHNT and CDR2 is YYREEE (reference sequence).

The chain joins TRBV18 to TRBJ1-1, with D perhaps TRBD1 (6 bases). This CDR3 has 15 residues. The germline V and J ends were trimmed by 2 bases and 4 bases, with 14 bases remaining between them. Germline values: CDR1 KGHSH, CDR2 LQKENI. CDR3 DNA: TGTGCCAGCTCACCAGCAGGGGACCTTTCCACTGAAGCTTTCTTT. Protein sequence: CASSPAGDLSTEAFF.

In its sample, this clone was seen a few times. The chain uses TRBV30 and TRBJ1-1; D call uncertain. CDR1 GTSNPN and CDR2 SVGIG come from the germline V gene (reference sequence). The CDR3 runs to 10 residues. Trimming left V 8 bases short and J 5 bases short, with 9 bases between. The CDR3 protein is CALTRTEAFF. In DNA form, the CDR3 reads TGTGCCCTGACGAGGACTGAAGCTTTCTTT.

This clone has only a few counts. The rearrangement links TRBV7-2 to TRBJ2-1; 14 bases are shared with TRBD2. The V gene's germline CDR1 is SGHTA and CDR2 FQGNSA. There are 16 residues in the CDR3. Losses at the gene ends were 2 bases for V and 7 bases for J; bases not matched to a gene: 4. The CDR3 loop reads CASSLRLAGGPNEQFF. The CDR3 DNA reads as TGTGCCAGCAGCTTACGACTAGCGGGAGGGCCTAATGAGCAGTTCTTC.

This clone came up a few times. The V call is TRBV5-1, the J call TRBJ1-1; TRBD1 agrees at 9 bases. Germline trimming cut 4 bases from V and 11 bases from J; bases unmatched to any gene: 9. Germline V lookup: CDR1 SGHRS, CDR2 YFSETQ. There are 13 residues in the CDR3. The DNA for the CDR3 is TGCGCCAGCAGCCTCGGGACAGGGAATCCCGCTTTCTTT. Protein sequence: CASSLGTGNPAFF.

This chain connects TRBV5-1 to TRBJ2-7; 8 bases are a match to TRBD2. Trimming took 2 bases from V and 3 from J; bases not matched to a gene: 19. The germline V gene encodes CDR1 SGHRS and CDR2 YFSETQ. The CDR3 has 19 residues. For the CDR3, the DNA is TGCGCCAGCAGCTTAGAGCTGGTCCCTTTTAGCGGGGCGTTCTACGAGCAGTACTTC. It codes for CASSLELVPFSGAFYEQYF. Looking up the rest from reference TRBV5-1 and TRBJ2-7 gives the full variable domain: KAGVTQTPRYLIKTRGQQVTLSCSPISGHRSVSWYQQTPGQGLQFLFEYFSETQRNKGNFPGRFSGRQFSNSRSEMNVSTLELGDSALYLCASSLELVPFSGAFYEQYFGPGTRLTVT.

The gene calls are TRBV5-6 and TRBJ2-1, with 7 nucleotides matching TRBD2. The CDR3 runs 15 residues. V lost 3 bases to trimming and J lost 4 bases; unmatched junction nucleotides: 7. Germline V gene data show CDR1 as SGHDT and CDR2 as YYEEEE. The CDR3 coding sequence is TGTGCCAGCAGCTGGTGGGGGGGATTGTACAATGAGCAGTTCTTC. It codes for CASSWWGGLYNEQFF. Complete variable domain (other parts from reference TRBV5-6 and TRBJ2-1): DAGVTQSPTHLIKTRGQQVTLRCSPKSGHDTVSWYQQALGQGPQFIFQYYEEEERQRGNFPDRFSGHQFPNYSSELNVNALLLGDSALYLCASSWWGGLYNEQFFGPGTRLTVL.

The rearrangement joins TRBV5-1 to TRBJ2-7; 11 bases are shared with TRBD2. This CDR3 is 16 amino acids long. V dropped 0 bases and J dropped 4; count of bases not matched to a gene: 6. The germline V gene encodes CDR1 SGHRS and CDR2 YFSETQ. The CDR3 protein is CASSLAGSGRAYEQYF. For the CDR3, the DNA is TGCGCCAGCAGCTTGGCCGGTAGCGGGAGGGCATACGAGCAGTACTTC.